The T cell receptor beta chain under discussion was sequenced for a study of T-cell reconstitution after alpha-beta-depleted transplantation in children. Study outcomes and limitations: Reportedly, roughly two months post-transplant, alpha-beta T cells arose from several hundred expanded graft clones. Once a year had passed after transplant, T-cell counts and diversity came mostly from newly produced T cells. It was surviving recipient T cells and thymic progenitors that gave some patients high TCRbeta diversity at day 60.

This CDR3 region has 15 residues. The germline V gene has CDR1 LGHDT and CDR2 YNNKEL (reference sequence). Trimming removed 0 bases from V and 3 bases from J, with 11 bases in between. As it was prepared, the TCRbeta library received unique molecular identifiers. TCRdb reprocessed the PCR reads with MiXCR, giving one entry per CDR3 protein. The sample has tens of thousands of distinct CDR3 sequences, 4.9% seen once; the top ten hold approximately 17%. This clonotype was picked up many times. Its antigen is still unknown. The clonotype originates from a boy under two years old who had a stem cell transplant for acute myeloid leukemia, so the T cells may come from the graft donor. V is TRBV3-1 and J is TRBJ1-2, with D unclear. This material consisted of PBMCs, mostly from graft donor cells, taken 180 days after TCRalphabeta/CD19-depleted stem cell transplant. The CDR3, as DNA: TGTGCCAGCAGCCAAGAGAACCAGGACTACTATGGCTACACCTTC. Translating it yields CASSQENQDYYGYTF.